These T cell receptor beta chains were read from a single sample in a study of T-cell memory formation after mild COVID-19. One entry per CDR3 protein, called by TCRdb with MiXCR from the 5' RACE reads. The profile shows around 500,000 distinct CDR3 sequences, over 15% of them singletons. The sequenced material came from PBMCs or a T cell subset sorted from them (not recorded which). Source of these receptors: an adult woman who had mild COVID-19 (a few samples of this study predate the infection). Cell type and time point are not known. Both conserved end residues are part of each CDR3. D genes are given only for firm matches. Part of the rows lack a size; the others show once, few, many or a class for expanded clones.

>-|TRBJ2-5|TRBV12-3/TRBV12-4|few
TGTGCCAGCAGTTCACAGGGACCAGAGACCCAGTACTTC
CASSSQGPETQYF
>TRBD1|TRBJ2-3|TRBV20-1|-
TGCAGTGCTAGAGCGCCGTCTGCCCTTACCGGGACAGACTTCAGCACAGATACGCAGTATTTT
CSARAPSALTGTDFSTDTQYF
>-|TRBJ2-6|TRBV30|-
TGTGCCTGGAGTCCCCCGGGCCCCGGCGCCAACGTCCTGACTTTC
CAWSPPGPGANVLTF
>TRBD1|TRBJ2-6|TRBV15|few
TGTGCCACCAACCCGGGACAGGGGGCTTCTGGGGCCAACGTCCTGACTTTC
CATNPGQGASGANVLTF
>-|TRBJ2-3|TRBV14|-
TGTGCCAGCAGCCTCTGCCCGGGGGGCAGGGGCACAGATACGCAGTATTTT
CASSLCPGGRGTDTQYF
>-|TRBJ2-7|TRBV11-2|few
TGTGCCAGCAGCTTAGTGGAGTACTACGAGCAGTACTTC
CASSLVEYYEQYF
>TRBD2|TRBJ2-3|TRBV20-1|-
TGCAGTGCTGTGACTAGCGGGGGCCGCACAGATACGCAGTATTTT
CSAVTSGGRTDTQYF
>-|TRBJ2-1|TRBV6-2/TRBV6-3|-
TGTGCCAGCAGTAAAAGGGACGCTGAGCAGTTCTTC
CASSKRDAEQFF
>-|TRBJ2-3|TRBV24-1|-
TGTGCCACCAGTGATTTGACAGGGAAGGCAGATACGCAGTATTTT
CATSDLTGKADTQYF
>-|TRBJ2-3|TRBV24-1|few
TGTGCCACCAGTGATTTAAATCTGCGGTCCACAGATACGCAGTATTTT
CATSDLNLRSTDTQYF
>TRBD1|TRBJ1-1|TRBV7-8|few
TGTGCCAGCAGCTTTATTGACAGGGTCGGTTCTGAAGCTTTCTTT
CASSFIDRVGSEAFF
>-|TRBJ2-3|TRBV6-5|-
TGTGCCAGCAGATGGGGGAGCCACACAGATACGCAGTATTTT
CASRWGSHTDTQYF
>-|TRBJ2-4|TRBV4-1|few
TGCGCCAGCAGCCAAGAAGGAGTCTCCTCAGAGGGTCAAAACATTCAGTACTTC
CASSQEGVSSEGQNIQYF
>TRBD1|TRBJ1-1|TRBV7-8|-
TGTGCCAGCAGGACAGGGTTGGTCACTGAAGCTTTCTTT
CASRTGLVTEAFF
>TRBD1|TRBJ1-6|TRBV7-8|-
TGTGCCAGCAGCTTAGTGGAACAGGGGATTCCTTCACCCCTCCACTTT
CASSLVEQGIPSPLHF
>-|TRBJ1-1|TRBV6-5|-
TGTGCCAGCAGTTACGGAGGGTTGGGGAACACTGAAGCTTTCTTT
CASSYGGLGNTEAFF
>-|TRBJ1-1|TRBV12-3/TRBV12-4|-
TGTGCCAGCAGTTTAACAGCAGGGGACACTGAAGCTTTCTTT
CASSLTAGDTEAFF
>-|TRBJ2-5|TRBV7-9|-
TGTGCCAGCAGCTTAGGGGCCTGGCCAGCTTCCCAAGAGACCCAGTACTTC
CASSLGAWPASQETQYF
>TRBD1|TRBJ1-6|TRBV7-6|-
TGTGCCAGCAGCTCCCTGCCTCCGGGACAGGGGAATTCACCCCTCCACTTT
CASSSLPPGQGNSPLHF
>-|TRBJ1-1|TRBV2|-
TGTGCCAGCAGTGCTGAGGGAATGAACACTGAAGCTTTCTTT
CASSAEGMNTEAFF
>-|TRBJ2-3|TRBV11-2|-
TGTGCCAGCAGCCCCGACCGTCGACGTTTAGGAGGCGATACGCAGTATTTT
CASSPDRRRLGGDTQYF
>TRBD1|TRBJ2-6|TRBV23-1|-
TGCGCCAGCAGCCCACCGTCGGGGACAGCCCGATACGTCCTGACTTTC
CASSPPSGTARYVLTF
>-|TRBJ1-6|TRBV20-1|few
TGCAGTGCTAGAGATAGGCACTCACCCCTCCACTTT
CSARDRHSPLHF
>TRBD2|TRBJ2-7|TRBV4-3|few
TGCGCCAGCAGCCAAGATTTCGGCGGGAGGGCAGGCTACGAGCAGTACTTC
CASSQDFGGRAGYEQYF
>-|TRBJ2-4|TRBV20-1|-
TGCAGTGCCGGCGGGGCCAAAAACATTCAGTACTTC
CSAGGAKNIQYF
>-|TRBJ2-3|TRBV21-1|-
TGTGCCAGCAGCAAAGATAGGATCACAGATACGCAGTATTTT
CASSKDRITDTQYF
>TRBD2|TRBJ2-5|TRBV5-1|many
TGCGCCAGCAGTTTCGGACTAGCGGGAGTGTACCAAGAGACCCAGTACTTC
CASSFGLAGVYQETQYF
>-|TRBJ1-5|TRBV24-1|few
TGTGCCACCAGTGATTCCTTAGGATGGGGCAATCAGCCCCAGCATTTT
CATSDSLGWGNQPQHF
>-|TRBJ2-1|TRBV7-9|-
TGTGCCAGCAGCATCGCTTCCATGGGATACCCCCTTGCCCGGTATGAGCAGTTCTTC
CASSIASMGYPLARYEQFF
>-|TRBJ2-2|TRBV6-5|-
TGTGCCAGCAGTTTTCTGGGGGCTCCCGGGGAGCTGTTTTTT
CASSFLGAPGELFF
>-|TRBJ2-7|TRBV5-1|few
TGCGCCAGCAGCCCGTGGGGCGCGGGAAACGAGCAGTACTTC
CASSPWGAGNEQYF
>-|TRBJ2-5|TRBV7-9|-
TGTGCCAGCAGCTTTGGCGCCAGCCAAGAGACCCAGTACTTC
CASSFGASQETQYF
>-|TRBJ1-2|TRBV15|few
TGTGCCACCAGCAGAGAGGGCGGTCTCGCGAGCTACACCTTC
CATSREGGLASYTF
>TRBD2|TRBJ2-7|TRBV7-9|-
TGTGCCAGCAGCTCCGCTGGACTAGCGGGATTCAACCAGTACTTC
CASSSAGLAGFNQYF
>-|TRBJ2-1|TRBV5-1|-
TGCGCCAGCAGCTTGTACACAGGAGACTACAATGAGCAGTTCTTC
CASSLYTGDYNEQFF
>TRBD1|TRBJ1-5|TRBV27|few
TGTGCCAGCAGCTCCGGGACAGGGGGCAATCAGCCCCAGCATTTT
CASSSGTGGNQPQHF
>TRBD2|TRBJ2-3|TRBV12-3/TRBV12-4|many
TGTGCCAGCAGCCCATCAGCGGGACTAGCGGCTTTT
CASSPSAGLAAF
>TRBD2|TRBJ2-3|TRBV20-1|-
TGCAGTGCTTCCCCAGGAAGCGGGGGGCGCACAGATACGCAGTATTTT
CSASPGSGGRTDTQYF
>TRBD1|TRBJ1-5|TRBV7-9|few
TGTGCCAGCAGCTTAGGACAGGGGGCGCGTAGTCAGCCCCAGCATTTT
CASSLGQGARSQPQHF
>TRBD1|TRBJ1-5|TRBV6-2/TRBV6-3|-
TGTGCCAGCAGAATGGACAGGTCGGGCAATCAGCCCCAGCATTTT
CASRMDRSGNQPQHF
>-|TRBJ1-6|TRBV20-1|few
TGCAGTGCTAGAGATCCAGGCATAGGATTTTCAAATTCACCCCTCCACTTT
CSARDPGIGFSNSPLHF
>-|TRBJ1-1|TRBV18|many
TGTGCCAGCTCACCAAGACGCCCAGAGAACACTGAAGCTTTCTTT
CASSPRRPENTEAFF
>-|TRBJ1-3|TRBV6-2/TRBV6-3|-
TGTGCCAGCATCCCCCGGGACGGGCGAAACACCATATATTTT
CASIPRDGRNTIYF
>-|TRBJ1-1|TRBV30|-
TGTGCCTTAGGTTGGTTCCGAGACACTGAAGCTTTCTTT
CALGWFRDTEAFF
>-|TRBJ1-5|TRBV2|few
TGTGCCAGCAGTTGGGGGCGCCCTAATCAGCCCCAGCATTTT
CASSWGRPNQPQHF
>-|TRBJ2-1|TRBV5-1|many
TGCGCCAGCAGCTTGAGGGCACCCTCGGGCAATGAGCAGTTCTTC
CASSLRAPSGNEQFF